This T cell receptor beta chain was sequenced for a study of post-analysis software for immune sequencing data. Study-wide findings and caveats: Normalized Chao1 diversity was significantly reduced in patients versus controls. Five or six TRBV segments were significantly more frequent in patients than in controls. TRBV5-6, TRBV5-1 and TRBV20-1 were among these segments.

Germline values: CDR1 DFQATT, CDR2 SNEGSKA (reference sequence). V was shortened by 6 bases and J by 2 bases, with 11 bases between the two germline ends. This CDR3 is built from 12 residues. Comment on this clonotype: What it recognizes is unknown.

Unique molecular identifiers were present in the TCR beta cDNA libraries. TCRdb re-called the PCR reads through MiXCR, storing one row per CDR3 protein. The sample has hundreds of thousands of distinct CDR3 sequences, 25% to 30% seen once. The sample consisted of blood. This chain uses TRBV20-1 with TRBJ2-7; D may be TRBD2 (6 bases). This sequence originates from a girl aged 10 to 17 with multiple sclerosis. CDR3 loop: CSASTGAYEQYF. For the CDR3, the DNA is TGCAGTGCCTCGACGGGAGCCTACGAGCAGTACTTC.